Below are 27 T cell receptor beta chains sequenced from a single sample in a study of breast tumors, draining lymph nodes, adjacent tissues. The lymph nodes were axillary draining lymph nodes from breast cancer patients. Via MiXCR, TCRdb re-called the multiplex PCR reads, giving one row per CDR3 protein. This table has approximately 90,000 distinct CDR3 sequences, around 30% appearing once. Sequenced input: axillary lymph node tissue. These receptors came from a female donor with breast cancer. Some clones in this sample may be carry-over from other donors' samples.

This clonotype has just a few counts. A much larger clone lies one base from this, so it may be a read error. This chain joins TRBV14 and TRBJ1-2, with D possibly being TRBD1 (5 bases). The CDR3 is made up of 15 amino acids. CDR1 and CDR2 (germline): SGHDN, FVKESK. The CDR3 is CASSQRFKGFNGSTF. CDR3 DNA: TGTGCCAGCAGCCAAAGGTTTAAGGGGTTTAATGGCTCCACCTTC. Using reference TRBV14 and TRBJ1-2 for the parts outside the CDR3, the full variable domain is EAGVTQFPSHSVIEKGQTVTLRCDPISGHDNLYWYRRVMGKEIKFLLHFVKESKQDESGMPNNRFLAERTGGTYSTLKVQPAELEDSGVYFCASSQRFKGFNGSTFGSGTRLTVV.

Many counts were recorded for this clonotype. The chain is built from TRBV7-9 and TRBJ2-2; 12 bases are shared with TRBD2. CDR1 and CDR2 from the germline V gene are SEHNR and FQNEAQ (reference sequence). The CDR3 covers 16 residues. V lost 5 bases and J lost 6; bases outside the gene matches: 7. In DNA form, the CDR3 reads TGTGCCAGCAGCACGAGACTAGCGGGAGAATCCGGGGAGCTGTTTTTT. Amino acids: CASSTRLAGESGELFF. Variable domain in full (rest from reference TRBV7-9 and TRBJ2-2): DTGVSQNPRHKITKRGQNVTFRCDPISEHNRLYWYRQTLGQGPEFLTYFQNEAQLEKSRLLSDRFSAERPKGSFSTLEIQRTEQGDSAMYLCASSTRLAGESGELFFGEGSRLTVL.

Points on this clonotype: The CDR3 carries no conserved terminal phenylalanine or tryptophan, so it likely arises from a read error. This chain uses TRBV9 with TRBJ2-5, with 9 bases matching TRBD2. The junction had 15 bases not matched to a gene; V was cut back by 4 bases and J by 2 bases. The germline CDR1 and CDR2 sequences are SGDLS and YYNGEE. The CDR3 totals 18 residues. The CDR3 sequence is CASSPYQATSGPQETQYS. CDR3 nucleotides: TGTGCCAGCAGCCCCTACCAAGCGACTAGCGGTCCTCAAGAGACCCAGTACTCC.

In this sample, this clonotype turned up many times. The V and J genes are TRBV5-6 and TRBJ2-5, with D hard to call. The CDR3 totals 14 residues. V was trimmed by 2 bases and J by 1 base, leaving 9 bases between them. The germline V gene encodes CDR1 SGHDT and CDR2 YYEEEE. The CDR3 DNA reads TGTGCCAGCAGCTTAACCGATACCCAAGAGACCCAGTACTTC. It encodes CASSLTDTQETQYF.

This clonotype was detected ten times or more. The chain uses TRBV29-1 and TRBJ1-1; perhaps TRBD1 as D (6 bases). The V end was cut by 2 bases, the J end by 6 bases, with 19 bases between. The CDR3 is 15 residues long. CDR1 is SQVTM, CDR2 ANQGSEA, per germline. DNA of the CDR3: TGCAGCGTTGAACGGGACACGGCCGAACCCTCTGAAGCTTTCTTT. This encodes CSVERDTAEPSEAFF.

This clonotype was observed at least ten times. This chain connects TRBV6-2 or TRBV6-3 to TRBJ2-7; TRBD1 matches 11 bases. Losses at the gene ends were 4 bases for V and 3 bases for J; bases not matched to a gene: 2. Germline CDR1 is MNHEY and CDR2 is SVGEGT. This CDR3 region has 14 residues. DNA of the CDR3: TGTGCCAGCAGTTCCGGGACAGGGGGCTACGAGCAGTACTTC. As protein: CASSSGTGGYEQYF.

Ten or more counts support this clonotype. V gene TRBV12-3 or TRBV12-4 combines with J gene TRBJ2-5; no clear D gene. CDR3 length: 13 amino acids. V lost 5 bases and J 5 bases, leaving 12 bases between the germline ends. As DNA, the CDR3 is TGTGCCAGCAGTGACTTTCCGCGGGAGACCCAGTACTTC. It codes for CASSDFPRETQYF.

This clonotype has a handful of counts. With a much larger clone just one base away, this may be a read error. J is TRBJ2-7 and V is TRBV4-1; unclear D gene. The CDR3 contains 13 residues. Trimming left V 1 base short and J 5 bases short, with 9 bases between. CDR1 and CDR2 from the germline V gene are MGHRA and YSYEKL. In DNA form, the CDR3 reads TGCGCCAGCAGCCAAGTCTCGAGCCACGAGCAGTACTTC. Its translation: CASSQVSSHEQYF.

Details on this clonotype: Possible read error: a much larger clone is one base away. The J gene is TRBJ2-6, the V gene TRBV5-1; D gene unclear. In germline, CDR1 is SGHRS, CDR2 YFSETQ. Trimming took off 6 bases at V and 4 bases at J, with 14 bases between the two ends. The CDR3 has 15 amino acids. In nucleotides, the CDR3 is TGCGCCAGCAACTACAACTTAGGAGGGGCCAACGTCCTGACTTTC. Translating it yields CASNYNLGGANVLTF.

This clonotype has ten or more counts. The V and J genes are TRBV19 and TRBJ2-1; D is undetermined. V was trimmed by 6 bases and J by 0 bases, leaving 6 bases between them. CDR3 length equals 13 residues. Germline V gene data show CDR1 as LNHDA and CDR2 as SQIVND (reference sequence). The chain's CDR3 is CASSYDSYNEQFF. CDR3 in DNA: TGTGCCAGTAGCTACGACTCCTACAATGAGCAGTTCTTC.

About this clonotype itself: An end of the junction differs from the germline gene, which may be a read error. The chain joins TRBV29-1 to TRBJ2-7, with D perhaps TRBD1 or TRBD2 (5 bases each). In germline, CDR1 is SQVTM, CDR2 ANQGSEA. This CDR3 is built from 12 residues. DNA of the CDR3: TGCAGCGTTGAGGGGGACCCCAAGCTCCTGTATTTC. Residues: CSVEGDPKLLYF.

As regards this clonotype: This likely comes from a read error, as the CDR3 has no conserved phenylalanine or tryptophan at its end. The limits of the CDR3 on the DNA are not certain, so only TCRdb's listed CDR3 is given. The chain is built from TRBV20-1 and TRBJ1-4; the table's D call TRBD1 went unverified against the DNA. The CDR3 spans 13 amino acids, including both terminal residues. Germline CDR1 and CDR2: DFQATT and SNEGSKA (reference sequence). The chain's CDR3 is CSARDRDDEKLLL.

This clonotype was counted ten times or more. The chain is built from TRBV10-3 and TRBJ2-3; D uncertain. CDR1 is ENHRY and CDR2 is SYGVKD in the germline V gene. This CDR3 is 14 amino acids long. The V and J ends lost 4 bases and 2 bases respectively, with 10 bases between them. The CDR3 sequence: CAISGQDDTDTQYF. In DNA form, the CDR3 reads TGTGCCATCAGTGGCCAGGACGACACAGATACGCAGTATTTT.

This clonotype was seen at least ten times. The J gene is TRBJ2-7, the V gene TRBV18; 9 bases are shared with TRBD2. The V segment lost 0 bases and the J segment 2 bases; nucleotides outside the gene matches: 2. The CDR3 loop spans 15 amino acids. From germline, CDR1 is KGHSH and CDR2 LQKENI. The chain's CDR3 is CASSPPSSGTYEQYF. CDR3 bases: TGTGCCAGCTCACCACCGTCTAGCGGGACCTACGAGCAGTACTTC.

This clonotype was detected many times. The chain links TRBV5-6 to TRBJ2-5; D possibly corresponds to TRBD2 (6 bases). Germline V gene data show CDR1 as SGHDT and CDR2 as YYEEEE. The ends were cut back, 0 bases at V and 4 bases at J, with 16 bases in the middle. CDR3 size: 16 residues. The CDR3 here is CASSLGAGTLPETQYF. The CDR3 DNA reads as TGTGCCAGCAGCTTGGGGGCGGGGACTTTGCCAGAGACCCAGTACTTC.

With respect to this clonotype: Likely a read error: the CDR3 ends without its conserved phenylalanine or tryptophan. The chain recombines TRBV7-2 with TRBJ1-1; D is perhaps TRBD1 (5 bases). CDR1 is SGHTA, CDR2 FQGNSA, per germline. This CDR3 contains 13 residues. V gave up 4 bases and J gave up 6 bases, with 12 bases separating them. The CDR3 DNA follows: TGTGCCAGCAGCTCCTTTCGGGGCGCTGAAGCTTTCTTG. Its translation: CASSSFRGAEAFL.

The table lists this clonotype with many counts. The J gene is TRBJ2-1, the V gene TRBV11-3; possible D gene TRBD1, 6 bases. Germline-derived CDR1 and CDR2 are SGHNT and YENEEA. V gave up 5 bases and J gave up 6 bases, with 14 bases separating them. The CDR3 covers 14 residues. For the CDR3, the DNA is TGTGCCAGCAGCCTTAGGACCAGGGGCAATGAGCAGTTCTTC. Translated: CASSLRTRGNEQFF.

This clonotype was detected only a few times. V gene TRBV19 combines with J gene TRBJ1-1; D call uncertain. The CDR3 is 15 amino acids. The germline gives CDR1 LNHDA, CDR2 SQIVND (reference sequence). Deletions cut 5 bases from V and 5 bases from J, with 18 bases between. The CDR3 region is CASSPTPGVQTEAFF. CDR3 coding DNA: TGTGCCAGTAGTCCCACCCCGGGCGTACAGACTGAAGCTTTCTTT. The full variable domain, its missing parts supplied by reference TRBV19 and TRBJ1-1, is DGGITQSPKYLFRKEGQNVTLSCEQNLNHDAMYWYRQDPGQGLRLIYYSQIVNDFQKGDIAEGYSVSREKKESFPLTVTSAQKNPTAFYLCASSPTPGVQTEAFFGQGTRLTVV.

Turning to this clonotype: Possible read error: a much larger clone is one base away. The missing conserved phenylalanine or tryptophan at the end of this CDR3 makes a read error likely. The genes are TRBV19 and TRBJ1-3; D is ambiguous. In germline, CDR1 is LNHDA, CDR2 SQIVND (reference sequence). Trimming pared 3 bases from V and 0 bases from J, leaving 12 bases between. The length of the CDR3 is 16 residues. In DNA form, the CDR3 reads TGTGCCAGTAGTATCTCACAGCGCAGCTCTGGAAACACCATATATTCT. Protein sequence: CASSISQRSSGNTIYS.

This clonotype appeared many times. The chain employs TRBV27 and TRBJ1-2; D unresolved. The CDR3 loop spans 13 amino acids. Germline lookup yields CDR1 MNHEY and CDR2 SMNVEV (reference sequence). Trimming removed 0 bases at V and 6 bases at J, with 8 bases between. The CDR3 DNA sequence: TGTGCCAGCAGTTTATCAAGGGCACATGGCTACACCTTC. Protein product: CASSLSRAHGYTF.

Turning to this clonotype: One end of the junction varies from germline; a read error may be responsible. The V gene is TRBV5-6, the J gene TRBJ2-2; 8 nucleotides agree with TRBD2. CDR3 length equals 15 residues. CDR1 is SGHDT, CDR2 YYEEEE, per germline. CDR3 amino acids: CAGSLVTSVTGELFF. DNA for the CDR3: TGTGCCGGCAGCTTGGTGACTAGCGTTACCGGGGAGCTGTTTTTT.

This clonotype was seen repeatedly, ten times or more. CDR3 in amino acids: CASSWGQGETGELFF. In DNA form, the CDR3 reads TGTGCCAGCTCATGGGGACAGGGCGAAACCGGGGAGCTGTTTTTT. The rearrangement links TRBV18 to TRBJ2-2, with 9 bases that match TRBD1. The CDR3 totals 15 residues. From germline, CDR1 is KGHSH and CDR2 LQKENI. V dropped 5 bases and J dropped 5; count of bases not matched to a gene: 6.

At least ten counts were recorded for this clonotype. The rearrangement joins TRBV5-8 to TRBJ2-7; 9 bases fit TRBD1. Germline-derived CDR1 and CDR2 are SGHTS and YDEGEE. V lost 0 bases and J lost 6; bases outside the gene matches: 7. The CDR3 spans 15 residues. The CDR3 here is CASSLGGTGLSEQYF. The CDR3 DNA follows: TGTGCCAGCAGCTTGGGAGGGACAGGGTTGAGCGAGCAGTACTTC.

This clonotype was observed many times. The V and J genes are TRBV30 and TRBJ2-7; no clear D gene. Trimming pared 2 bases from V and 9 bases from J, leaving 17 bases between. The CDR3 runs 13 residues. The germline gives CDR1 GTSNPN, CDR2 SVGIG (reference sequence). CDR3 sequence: CAWSSGLLSGQYF. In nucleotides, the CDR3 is TGTGCCTGGAGTAGTGGCCTCCTCAGTGGGCAGTACTTC. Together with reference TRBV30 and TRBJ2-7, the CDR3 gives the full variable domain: SQTIHQWPATLVQPVGSPLSLECTVEGTSNPNLYWYRQAAGRGLQLLFYSVGIGQISSEVPQNLSASRPQDRQFILSSKKLLLSDSGFYLCAWSSGLLSGQYFGPGTRLTVT.

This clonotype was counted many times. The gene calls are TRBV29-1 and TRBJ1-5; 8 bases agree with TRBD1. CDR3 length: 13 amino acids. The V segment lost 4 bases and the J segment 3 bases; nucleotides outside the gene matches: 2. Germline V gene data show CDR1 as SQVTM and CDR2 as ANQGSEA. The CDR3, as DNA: TGCAGCGTTGCCCAGGGGGCCAATCAGCCCCAGCATTTT. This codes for CSVAQGANQPQHF.

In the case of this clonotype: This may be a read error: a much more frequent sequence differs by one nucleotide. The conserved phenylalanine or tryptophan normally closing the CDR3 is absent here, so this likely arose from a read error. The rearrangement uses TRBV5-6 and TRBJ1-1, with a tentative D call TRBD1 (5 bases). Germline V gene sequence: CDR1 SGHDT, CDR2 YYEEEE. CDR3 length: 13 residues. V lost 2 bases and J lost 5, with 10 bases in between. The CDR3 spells CASSFGQGTEAFL. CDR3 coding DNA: TGTGCCAGCAGCTTCGGGCAGGGTACTGAAGCTTTCTTG.

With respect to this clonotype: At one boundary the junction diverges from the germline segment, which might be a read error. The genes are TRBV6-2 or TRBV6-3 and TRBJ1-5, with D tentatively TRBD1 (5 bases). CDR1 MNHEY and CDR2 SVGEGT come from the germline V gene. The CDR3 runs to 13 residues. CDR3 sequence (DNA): TGTGCCAGCAGTCACTCGGGGCCTCAGCCCCAGCATTTT. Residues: CASSHSGPQPQHF.